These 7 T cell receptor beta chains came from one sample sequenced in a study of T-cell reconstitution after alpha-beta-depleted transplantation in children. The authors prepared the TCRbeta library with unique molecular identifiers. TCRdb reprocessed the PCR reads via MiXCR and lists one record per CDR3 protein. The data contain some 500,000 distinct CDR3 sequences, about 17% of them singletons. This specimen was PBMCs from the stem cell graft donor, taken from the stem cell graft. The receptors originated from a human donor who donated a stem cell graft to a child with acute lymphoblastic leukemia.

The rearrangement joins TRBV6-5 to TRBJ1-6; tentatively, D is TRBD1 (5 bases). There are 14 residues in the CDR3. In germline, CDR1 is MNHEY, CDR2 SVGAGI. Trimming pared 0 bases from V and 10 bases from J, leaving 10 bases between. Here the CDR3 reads CASSYSAGNSPLHF. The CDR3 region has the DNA TGTGCCAGCAGTTACTCGGCAGGGAACTCACCCCTCCACTTT.

CDR3 sequence: CSARDPNRVKTEAFF. Written as DNA, the CDR3 is TGCAGTGCTAGAGATCCCAACAGGGTAAAAACTGAAGCTTTCTTT. V gene TRBV20-1 combines with J gene TRBJ1-1; D possibly corresponds to TRBD1 (6 bases). Trimming shortened V by 0 bases and J by 5 bases, and 16 bases separated the two germline ends. CDR1 is DFQATT, CDR2 SNEGSKA, per germline (reference sequence). The CDR3 has 15 residues.

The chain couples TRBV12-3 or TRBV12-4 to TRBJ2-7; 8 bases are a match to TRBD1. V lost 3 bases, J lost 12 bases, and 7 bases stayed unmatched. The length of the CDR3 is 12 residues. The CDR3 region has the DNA TGTGCCAGCAGTTTGGTGCAGGACAGGGTGTACTTC. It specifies CASSLVQDRVYF.

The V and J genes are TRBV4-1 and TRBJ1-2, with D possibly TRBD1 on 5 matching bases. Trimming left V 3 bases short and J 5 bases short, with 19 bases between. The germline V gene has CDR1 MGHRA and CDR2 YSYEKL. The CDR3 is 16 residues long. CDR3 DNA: TGCGCCAGCAGCCACCGTACCGGGACGGAGTATTATGGCTACACCTTC. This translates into CASSHRTGTEYYGYTF.

CDR3 protein: CASTGTATYEQYF. The CDR3 nucleotides read TGTGCCAGTACCGGGACGGCCACCTACGAGCAGTACTTC. The chain links TRBV19 to TRBJ2-7; D could derive from TRBD1 or TRBD2 (5 bases each). This CDR3 contains 13 residues. Germline values: CDR1 LNHDA, CDR2 SQIVND (reference sequence). V was clipped by 7 bases and J by 2 bases, with 12 bases between them.

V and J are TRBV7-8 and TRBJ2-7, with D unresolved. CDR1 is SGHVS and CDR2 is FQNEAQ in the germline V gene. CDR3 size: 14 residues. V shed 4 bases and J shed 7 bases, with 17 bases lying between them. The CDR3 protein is CASSYLGGESEQYF. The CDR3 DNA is TGTGCCAGCAGCTACTTAGGTGGAGAGAGTGAGCAGTACTTC.

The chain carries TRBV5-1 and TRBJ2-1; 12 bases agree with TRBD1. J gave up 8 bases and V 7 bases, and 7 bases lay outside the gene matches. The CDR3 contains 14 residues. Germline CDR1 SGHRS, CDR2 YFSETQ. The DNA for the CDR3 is TGCGCCAGCTCCGGGACAGGGGGCAACTATGAGCAGTTCTTC. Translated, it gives CASSGTGGNYEQFF.